The sequence of this T cell receptor (beta chain) was determined in a study of cytomegalovirus exposure and HLA in healthy donors. CDR1 and CDR2 from the germline V gene are SEHNR and FQNEAQ (reference sequence). CDR3 size: 11 residues. The V end lost 4 bases, the J end lost 11 bases, and 11 bases lay between the germline ends. With 60 Vbeta and 13 Jbeta primers, the PCR was carried out. The table came from immunoSEQ multiplex PCR; TCRdb's copy has only in-frame clones and leaves some out. The sample includes roughly 86,000 clones, over 60% seen only once; the top ten take approximately 6%. Input material: PBMCs. The source of this sequence is a female donor in good health and CMV-seronegative. This rearrangement joins TRBV7-9 to TRBJ1-1; possibly TRBD1 for D (5 bases). The CDR3 loop reads CASSSRVTAFF. The CDR3 bases are TGTGCCAGCAGCTCCAGGGTAACCGCTTTCTTT.